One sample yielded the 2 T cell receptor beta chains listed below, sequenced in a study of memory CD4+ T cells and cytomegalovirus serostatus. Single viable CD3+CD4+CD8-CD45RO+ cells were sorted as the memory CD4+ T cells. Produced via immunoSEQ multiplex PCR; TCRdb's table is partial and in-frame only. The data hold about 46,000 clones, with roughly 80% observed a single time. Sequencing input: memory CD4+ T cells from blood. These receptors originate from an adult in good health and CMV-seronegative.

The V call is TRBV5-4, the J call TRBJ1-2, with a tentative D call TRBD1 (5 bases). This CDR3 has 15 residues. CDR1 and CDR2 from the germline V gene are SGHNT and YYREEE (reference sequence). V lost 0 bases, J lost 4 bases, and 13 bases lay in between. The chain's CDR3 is CASSLVNRGGYGYTF. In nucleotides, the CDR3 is TGTGCCAGCAGCTTGGTGAATAGGGGCGGCTATGGCTACACCTTC.

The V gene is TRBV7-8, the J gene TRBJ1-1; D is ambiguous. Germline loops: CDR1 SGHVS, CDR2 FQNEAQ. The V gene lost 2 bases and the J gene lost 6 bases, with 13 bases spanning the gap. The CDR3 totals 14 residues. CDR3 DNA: TGTGCCAGCAGCTTAAGTTCGGGGTTGGCTGAAGCTTTCTTT. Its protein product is CASSLSSGLAEAFF.